What follows are 22 T cell receptor beta chains derived from one specimen sequenced in a study of PD-1 blockade in classical Hodgkin lymphoma. Each patient experienced a relapse that followed autologous stem cell transplantation, and brentuximab vedotin exposure varied. Some clones are missing from TCRdb's copy, which holds only in-frame ones; the method was immunoSEQ multiplex PCR. The sample lists about 94,000 clones, roughly 87% occurring once. Sequenced material: peripheral blood mononuclear cells (PBMCs), taken before the second cycle of nivolumab. Receptor source: a human donor with classical Hodgkin lymphoma.

The CDR3 region has the DNA TGTGCCAGCAGCACCACAGGGGGCCGGTATGGCTACACCTTC. Its translation is CASSTTGGRYGYTF. The J gene is TRBJ1-2, the V gene TRBV7-9; 9 bases are a match to TRBD1. Germline CDR1 and CDR2: SEHNR and FQNEAQ (reference sequence). The ends lost 5 bases at V and 5 bases at J; junction bases unmatched: 6. The CDR3 is made up of 14 amino acids. The whole variable domain, filled in from reference TRBV7-9 and TRBJ1-2, reads DTGVSQNPRHKITKRGQNVTFRCDPISEHNRLYWYRQTLGQGPEFLTYFQNEAQLEKSRLLSDRFSAERPKGSFSTLEIQRTEQGDSAMYLCASSTTGGRYGYTFGSGTRLTVV.

The chain combines TRBV6-6 with TRBJ1-5, with D uncertain. Trimming removed 0 bases from V and 0 bases from J, with 9 bases in between. The germline gives CDR1 MNHNY, CDR2 SVGAGI (reference sequence). The CDR3 contains 16 residues. The CDR3 protein is CASSYSDQNSNQPQHF. CDR3 DNA sequence: TGTGCCAGCAGTTACTCGGACCAGAATAGCAATCAGCCCCAGCATTTT.

The genes are TRBV10-3 and TRBJ2-7; D uncertain. Germline V CDR1 and CDR2: ENHRY, SYGVKD. V lost 0 bases to trimming and J lost 5 bases, with 8 bases between them. This CDR3 comprises 13 residues. CDR3 bases: TGTGCCATCAGTGAGTCGTATAAGGACGAGCAGTACTTC. It is translated as CAISESYKDEQYF.

The chain has TRBV7-2 and TRBJ1-4, with D tentatively TRBD1 (5 bases). Trimming stripped 5 bases from V and 5 bases from J, with 15 bases between. Germline CDR1 reads SGHTA; CDR2 reads FQGNSA. The CDR3 totals 15 residues. The DNA of the CDR3 is TGTGCCAGCAGCCTACTGGGCAGGGTGAATGAAAAACTGTTTTTT. This codes for CASSLLGRVNEKLFF.

V usage is TRBV18 and J usage is TRBJ2-7; D may match TRBD1 or TRBD2 (5 bases each). V dropped 4 bases and J dropped 0 bases, with 13 bases sitting between them. Per germline, CDR1 KGHSH and CDR2 LQKENI. The CDR3 extends over 15 amino acids. CDR3 loop: CASSRAGTDSYEQYF. CDR3 in DNA: TGTGCCAGCTCACGGGCCGGGACGGACTCCTACGAGCAGTACTTC. The entire variable domain, with the rest obtained from reference TRBV18 and TRBJ2-7, is as follows: NAGVMQNPRHLVRRRGQEARLRCSPMKGHSHVYWYRQLPEEGLKFMVYLQKENIIDESGMPKERFSAEFPKEGPSILRIQQVVRGDSAAYFCASSRAGTDSYEQYFGPGTRLTVT.

The chain employs TRBV28 and TRBJ2-1; a possible D gene is TRBD2 (6 bases). The CDR3 totals 15 residues. Germline V gene data show CDR1 as MDHEN and CDR2 as SYDVKM. Trimming cost V 6 bases and J 4 bases, with 16 bases left between them. DNA for the CDR3: TGTGCCAGCAGCCCCGGAGGGACTTTTTACAATGAGCAGTTCTTC. The encoded protein is CASSPGGTFYNEQFF.

The rearrangement joins TRBV7-6 to TRBJ2-2; maybe TRBD1 (6 bases). Germline V gene lookup returns CDR1 SGHVS and CDR2 FNYEAQ. The CDR3 runs to 16 residues. Trimming stripped 3 bases from V and 7 bases from J, with 18 bases between. Written as DNA, the CDR3 is TGTGCCAGCAGCTTCGGACAGCGAGGGCATAGCGGGGAGCTGTTTTTT. This sequence encodes CASSFGQRGHSGELFF.

V usage is TRBV2 and J usage is TRBJ2-2; no firm D call. Germline loops: CDR1 SNHLY, CDR2 FYNNEI. This CDR3 comprises 12 residues. V dropped 4 bases and J dropped 7 bases, with 7 bases sitting between them. The CDR3: CASSVIGGELFF. CDR3 DNA sequence: TGTGCCAGCAGTGTCATTGGCGGGGAGCTGTTTTTT.

The chain has TRBV29-1 and TRBJ2-1; 9 bases align to TRBD2. CDR3 length: 13 amino acids. Germline V gives CDR1 SQVTM, CDR2 ANQGSEA. V was clipped by 3 bases and J by 8 bases; unmatched bases: 5. The CDR3 DNA is TGCAGCGTTGAGCGCGGGGGGGCTTATGAGCAGTTCTTC. Amino acids: CSVERGGAYEQFF.

CDR3: CASSLEQGALEQYF. The CDR3 nucleotides read TGCGCCAGCAGCTTGGAACAGGGGGCTCTCGAGCAGTACTTC. This chain links TRBV5-1 with TRBJ2-7, with 9 bases fitting TRBD1. Germline V gives CDR1 SGHRS, CDR2 YFSETQ. V shed 0 bases, J shed 6 bases, and the junction held 4 bases outside the gene matches. The CDR3 covers 14 residues.

This chain's CDR3 is CASSWGTSSLNEQFF. The DNA for the CDR3 is TGTGCCAGCAGCTGGGGGACTAGCAGTCTCAATGAGCAGTTCTTC. This sequence joins TRBV5-4 and TRBJ2-1, with 9 bases identical to TRBD2. The germline CDR1 and CDR2 sequences are SGHNT and YYREEE (reference sequence). The J segment lost 6 bases and the V segment lost 3 bases, leaving 7 bases of the junction unmatched. This CDR3 region has 15 residues.

V gene TRBV7-9 combines with J gene TRBJ1-1; D perhaps matches TRBD1 (5 bases). From germline, CDR1 is SEHNR and CDR2 FQNEAQ (reference sequence). The CDR3 consists of 11 residues. V shed 5 bases and J shed 9 bases, with 10 bases lying between them. The CDR3 DNA sequence: TGTGCCAGCAGCGACAGCAGTAAAGCTTTCTTT. Its translation is CASSDSSKAFF.

This clone has just one count. CDR3 nucleotide sequence: TGCGCCAGCAGTGAGTGGAAGGAGCGGGGGGGCAATGAGCAGTTCTTC. Translating gives CASSEWKERGGNEQFF. The rearrangement uses TRBV10-2 and TRBJ2-1; 10 bases match TRBD2. The CDR3 sequence is 16 residues long. Germline loops: CDR1 WSHSY, CDR2 SAAADI. J lost 6 bases, V lost 1 base, and 6 bases had no gene match.

The rearrangement uses TRBV13 and TRBJ1-2, with D maybe TRBD1 (6 bases). CDR1 is PRHDT, CDR2 FYEKMQ, per germline (reference sequence). V was clipped by 7 bases and J by 12 bases, with 24 bases between them. This CDR3 region has 14 residues. CDR3 sequence (DNA): TGTGCCAGCAAAACACGGGGGGGCGGAAACAAAAACACCTTC. This codes for CASKTRGGGNKNTF.

The rearrangement joins TRBV12-5 to TRBJ1-1; D is unclear. The CDR3 covers 12 residues. The germline V gene has CDR1 LGHNT and CDR2 FRNRAP. V was cut by 5 bases and J by 10 bases, with 14 bases left in between. As DNA, the CDR3 is TGTGCTAGTGGTCCGGACCTAAATACAGCTTTCTTT. As protein: CASGPDLNTAFF.

The chain uses TRBV14 and TRBJ1-4; weak D call: TRBD1 (5 bases). With 6 bases removed from V and 3 bases from J, the gap between germline ends came to 14 bases. Germline V gives CDR1 SGHDN, CDR2 FVKESK. This CDR3 has 15 amino acids. This chain's CDR3 is CASSLLQDSNEKLFF. CDR3 DNA sequence: TGTGCCAGCAGTTTACTACAGGATTCTAATGAAAAACTGTTTTTT. Combining the CDR3 with reference TRBV14 and TRBJ1-4 gives the whole variable domain EAGVTQFPSHSVIEKGQTVTLRCDPISGHDNLYWYRRVMGKEIKFLLHFVKESKQDESGMPNNRFLAERTGGTYSTLKVQPAELEDSGVYFCASSLLQDSNEKLFFGSGTQLSVL.

Here the CDR3 reads CASAVTSQGRNTIYF. The CDR3 region has the DNA TGTGCCAGCGCAGTGACGTCCCAGGGTAGAAACACCATATATTTT. The chain links TRBV7-2 to TRBJ1-3; D possibly corresponds to TRBD1 (5 bases). Deletions cut 8 bases from V and 5 bases from J, with 19 bases between. Germline CDR1 SGHTA, CDR2 FQGNSA. This CDR3 comprises 15 residues.

The rearrangement links TRBV27 to TRBJ2-2; TRBD1 might be the D (5 bases). This CDR3 is 12 amino acids long. V was shortened by 5 bases and J by 7 bases, with 8 bases between the two germline ends. The germline V gene has CDR1 MNHEY and CDR2 SMNVEV (reference sequence). The CDR3 DNA follows: TGTGCCAGCAGTGCAGGGTTCGGGGAGCTGTTTTTT. Its protein product is CASSAGFGELFF.

This clone was seen a single time. The chain couples TRBV5-8 to TRBJ1-1; 7 bases agree with TRBD1. Trimming removed 3 bases from V and 1 base from J; junction bases left unmatched: 3. CDR3 length equals 14 residues. Looked up from germline, CDR1 is SGHTS and CDR2 is YDEGEE. CDR3 DNA sequence: TGTGCCAGCAGCTCTTGGACAGGGAACACTGAAGCTTTCTTT. Its protein product is CASSSWTGNTEAFF.

V usage is TRBV27 and J usage is TRBJ2-1; maybe TRBD2 (6 bases). Germline CDR1 and CDR2: MNHEY and SMNVEV (reference sequence). The ends were cut back, 4 bases at V and 9 bases at J, with 13 bases in the middle. This CDR3 is built from 13 residues. The CDR3 spells CASSSNQGGEQFF. CDR3 DNA: TGTGCCAGCAGTTCGAATCAGGGAGGTGAGCAGTTCTTC.

The chain carries TRBV28 and TRBJ2-2; possible D gene TRBD1, 6 bases. V was shortened by 2 bases and J by 5 bases, with 12 bases between the two germline ends. The CDR3 is made up of 15 amino acids. From germline, CDR1 is MDHEN and CDR2 SYDVKM. Here the CDR3 DNA reads TGTGCCAGCAGTTTAAATACAGGGACGACCGGGGAGCTGTTTTTT. Translating it yields CASSLNTGTTGELFF.

The chain combines TRBV14 with TRBJ1-1; the match to TRBD1 covers 7 bases. With V trimmed by 5 bases and J by 4 bases, 7 bases remained unmatched. CDR3 length: 14 amino acids. Germline CDR1 is SGHDN and CDR2 is FVKESK. The CDR3 DNA is TGTGCCAGCAGCTCTCAGGGGGGTAGCACTGAAGCTTTCTTT. This codes for CASSSQGGSTEAFF.